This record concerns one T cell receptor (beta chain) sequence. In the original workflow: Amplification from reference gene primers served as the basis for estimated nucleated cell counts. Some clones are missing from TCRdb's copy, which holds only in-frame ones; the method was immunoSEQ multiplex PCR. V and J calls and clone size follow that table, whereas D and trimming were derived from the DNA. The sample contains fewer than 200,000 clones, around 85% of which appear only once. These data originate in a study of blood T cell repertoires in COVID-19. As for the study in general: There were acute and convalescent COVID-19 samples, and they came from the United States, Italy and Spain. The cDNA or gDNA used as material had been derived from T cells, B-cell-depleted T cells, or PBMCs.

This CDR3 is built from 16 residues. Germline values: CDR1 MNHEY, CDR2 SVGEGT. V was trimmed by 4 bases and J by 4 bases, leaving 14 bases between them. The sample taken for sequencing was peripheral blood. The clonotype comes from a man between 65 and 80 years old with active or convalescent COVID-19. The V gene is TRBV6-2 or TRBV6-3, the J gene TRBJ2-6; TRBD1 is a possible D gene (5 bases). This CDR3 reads CASSSIGHSGANVLTF. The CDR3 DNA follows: TGTGCCAGCAGTTCCATAGGACATTCCGGGGCCAACGTCCTGACTTTC.